This T cell receptor beta chain emerged from a study of early T cells in non-severe SARS-CoV-2 infection. At the level of the study: Sequencing of bulk RNA from unsorted whole blood was done, without chain pairing. Study results and limitations: Private and CD4 specificities were missed by VDJdb matching, skewed to anti-spike CD8.

There are 14 residues in the CDR3. J gave up 5 bases and V 6 bases, and 8 bases lay outside the gene matches. The germline V gene has CDR1 DFQATT and CDR2 SNEGSKA (reference sequence). Separate cDNA molecules each had unique molecular identifiers attached to them. TCRdb itself ran the 5' RACE reads through MiXCR, one entry per CDR3 protein. The sample records 80,000 to 100,000 distinct CDR3 sequences, approximately 15% being singletons. Points on this clonotype: What it binds is unknown.

The chain couples TRBV20-1 to TRBJ2-7; 12 bases map to TRBD1. The receptor was isolated from an adult who was a healthcare worker with PCR-confirmed SARS-CoV-2 infection or an uninfected control (not recorded which). Sequenced: whole blood. The CDR3 sequence: CSARGTGGYHEQYF. The DNA of the CDR3 is TGCAGTGCCCGTGGGACAGGGGGCTATCACGAGCAGTACTTC.